The 18 T cell receptor beta chains listed next were all sequenced from one sample in a study of CD8+ T cells in alopecia areata. cDNA reverse transcribed from extracted RNA served as the sequencing template. Sequenced by immunoSEQ multiplex PCR; TCRdb stores in-frame clones only, minus some. This table holds roughly 200,000 clones, roughly 50% found once. The sample taken for sequencing was CD8+ T cells sorted from blood. The receptors here all came from a human donor in good health.

This clone has just a few counts. CDR3 amino acids: CASSFARTATNYGYTF. In DNA form, the CDR3 reads TGTGCCAGCAGCTTCGCTCGGACAGCAACTAACTATGGCTACACCTTC. The chain combines TRBV7-9 with TRBJ1-2; D is perhaps TRBD1 (6 bases). The CDR3 spans 16 residues. V shed 3 bases and J shed 0 bases, with 14 bases lying between them. Germline V CDR1 and CDR2: SEHNR, FQNEAQ (reference sequence).

The V call is TRBV5-6, the J call TRBJ1-5; D is unresolved. The CDR3 is made up of 16 amino acids. Germline CDR1 SGHDT, CDR2 YYEEEE. The ends were cut back, 4 bases at V and 1 base at J, with 15 bases in the middle. The CDR3 sequence is CASSKEGFLSNQPQHF. The DNA for the CDR3 is TGTGCCAGCAGCAAGGAGGGCTTCCTGAGCAATCAGCCCCAGCATTTT.

J is TRBJ2-5 and V is TRBV7-8; 16 nucleotides line up with TRBD2. V dropped 2 bases and J dropped 5; count of bases not matched to a gene: 5. This CDR3 spans 17 amino acids. CDR1 SGHVS and CDR2 FQNEAQ come from the germline V gene. In nucleotides, the CDR3 is TGTGCCAGCAGCTTATCGGGACTAGCGGGGGGGCTGGAGACCCAGTACTTC. Translated: CASSLSGLAGGLETQYF.

The V gene is TRBV27, the J gene TRBJ2-7, with D hard to call. The CDR3 spans 13 residues. Germline V gene data show CDR1 as MNHEY and CDR2 as SMNVEV (reference sequence). V was clipped by 3 bases and J by 5 bases, with 11 bases between them. In nucleotides, the CDR3 is TGTGCCAGCAGTTTTGATGAATTCAACGAGCAGTACTTC. It encodes CASSFDEFNEQYF.

The sample holds one count of this clone. The chain joins TRBV5-1 to TRBJ2-7; maybe TRBD2 (6 bases). The germline V gene encodes CDR1 SGHRS and CDR2 YFSETQ. V lost 4 bases and J 0 bases, leaving 14 bases between the germline ends. The CDR3 contains 15 residues. The CDR3 coding sequence is TGCGCCAGCAGCCCTCGGCGGGGAAGCTCCTACGAGCAGTACTTC. It yields the protein CASSPRRGSSYEQYF.

CDR3 sequence reads: CASSDGWGPYEQYF. The CDR3 DNA reads TGTGCCAGCAGTGATGGGTGGGGGCCCTACGAGCAGTACTTC. The chain is built from TRBV2 and TRBJ2-7, with D perhaps TRBD1 (6 bases). This CDR3 has 14 residues. Germline CDR1 is SNHLY and CDR2 is FYNNEI. V was cut by 3 bases and J by 2 bases, with 11 bases left in between. The full variable domain, in which reference TRBV2 and TRBJ2-7 provide the parts outside the CDR3, is EPEVTQTPSHQVTQMGQEVILRCVPISNHLYFYWYRQILGQKVEFLVSFYNNEISEKSEIFDDQFSVERPDGSNFTLKIRSTKLEDSAMYFCASSDGWGPYEQYFGPGTRLTVT.

This sequence joins TRBV4-1 and TRBJ2-7, with D perhaps TRBD1 (6 bases). V was pared by 0 bases and J by 3 bases, with 15 bases between. Germline CDR1 MGHRA, CDR2 YSYEKL. CDR3 size: 16 residues. CDR3: CASSQEWGPTVYEQYF. For the CDR3, the DNA is TGCGCCAGCAGCCAAGAATGGGGGCCCACCGTCTACGAGCAGTACTTC.

The genes are TRBV2 and TRBJ1-2; D may be TRBD1 (5 bases). The CDR3 totals 11 residues. Per the germline V gene, CDR1 is SNHLY and CDR2 is FYNNEI. The V gene lost 7 bases and the J gene lost 8 bases, with 11 bases spanning the gap. This CDR3 is CASMRQRGYTF. The DNA of the CDR3 is TGTGCCAGCATGAGACAGAGGGGCTACACCTTC.

The rearrangement links TRBV27 to TRBJ2-7; 8 bases match TRBD1. Germline-derived CDR1 and CDR2 are MNHEY and SMNVEV (reference sequence). With 3 bases clipped from V and 4 bases from J, the junction kept 5 bases outside the gene matches. The CDR3 has 14 residues. The CDR3 sequence is CASSFGQGLYEQYF. CDR3 bases: TGTGCCAGCAGTTTCGGACAGGGATTGTACGAGCAGTACTTC.

The genes are TRBV4-2 and TRBJ2-2; D is unresolved. CDR3 length: 13 residues. Per the germline V gene, CDR1 is LGHNA and CDR2 is YNFKEQ. With 3 bases removed from V and 0 bases from J, the gap between germline ends came to 2 bases. The CDR3 region is CASSHSNTGELFF. CDR3 nucleotides: TGTGCCAGCAGCCATTCGAACACCGGGGAGCTGTTTTTT.

The CDR3, as DNA: TGCGCCAGCAGCTTGTCGGCACCGTCCTCCTACAATGAGCAGTTCTTC. This codes for CASSLSAPSSYNEQFF. The chain couples TRBV5-1 to TRBJ2-1, with D uncertain. The V gene lost 1 base and the J gene lost 0 bases, with 11 bases spanning the gap. The CDR3 is made up of 16 amino acids. The V gene's germline CDR1 is SGHRS and CDR2 YFSETQ.

This chain connects TRBV4-1 to TRBJ2-6; a weak D match, TRBD1 (5 bases). Trimming shortened V by 1 base and J by 3 bases, and 10 bases separated the two germline ends. Looked up from germline, CDR1 is MGHRA and CDR2 is YSYEKL. There are 16 residues in the CDR3. CDR3 protein: CASSQAQGFGANVLTF. The CDR3 nucleotides read TGCGCCAGCAGCCAAGCCCAGGGTTTTGGGGCCAACGTCCTGACTTTC.

This rearrangement joins TRBV5-1 to TRBJ1-1; D remains ambiguous. The V gene lost 5 bases and the J gene lost 8 bases, with 22 bases spanning the gap. Germline V gene data show CDR1 as SGHRS and CDR2 as YFSETQ. The CDR3 contains 15 residues. CDR3 in DNA: TGCGCCAGCAGTACCTCCCCCGTGAGGCCCGCCGAAGCTTTCTTT. Its translation is CASSTSPVRPAEAFF.

This clone was recorded a few times. The chain has TRBV6-1 and TRBJ2-1; TRBD2 matches at 11 bases. This CDR3 has 15 amino acids. Unmatched junction bases numbered 3, after V lost 6 bases and J lost 2 bases. Germline V gene sequence: CDR1 MNHNS, CDR2 SASEGT. The CDR3 loop reads CASRGLAVTYNEQFF. The CDR3, as DNA: TGTGCCAGCAGGGGACTAGCGGTCACCTACAATGAGCAGTTCTTC.

The rearrangement uses TRBV9 and TRBJ2-2; 10 bases align to TRBD1. The CDR3 totals 17 residues. The V and J ends lost 3 bases and 3 bases, in that order; junction bases with no gene match: 8. Germline CDR1 reads SGDLS; CDR2 reads YYNGEE. The CDR3 spells CASSAPRDRGDTGELFF. Written as DNA, the CDR3 is TGTGCCAGCAGCGCCCCCCGGGACAGGGGTGACACCGGGGAGCTGTTTTTT.

The rearrangement joins TRBV27 to TRBJ1-1; D remains ambiguous. The CDR3 extends over 12 amino acids. Germline V gene sequence: CDR1 MNHEY, CDR2 SMNVEV (reference sequence). Between the trimmed V and J ends, which lost 10 bases and 4 bases, there was a span of 13 bases. CDR3 nucleotide sequence: TGTGCCACCTGGAGAGCCGGCACTGAAGCTTTCTTT. It encodes CATWRAGTEAFF.

This chain joins TRBV5-1 and TRBJ2-1; TRBD1 agrees at 10 bases. The V and J ends lost 4 bases and 2 bases, in that order; junction bases with no gene match: 3. CDR1 is SGHRS and CDR2 is YFSETQ in the germline V gene. CDR3 length: 15 residues. The CDR3 spells CASSGDRGTYNEQFF. The DNA for the CDR3 is TGCGCCAGCAGCGGGGACAGGGGTACCTACAATGAGCAGTTCTTC.

J is TRBJ1-1 and V is TRBV7-8, with 11 nucleotides matching TRBD1. Germline loops: CDR1 SGHVS, CDR2 FQNEAQ. V lost 5 bases and J lost 5; bases outside the gene matches: 4. The CDR3 sequence is 14 residues long. CDR3 protein: CASSLDRGRTEAFF. For the CDR3, the DNA is TGTGCCAGCAGCCTGGACAGGGGGCGGACTGAAGCTTTCTTT.